These T cell receptor beta chains were read from a single sample in a study of shared clonotypes between healthy human individuals. The table came from immunoSEQ multiplex PCR; TCRdb's copy has only in-frame clones and leaves some out. The sample gives about 2,500,000 clones, approximately 90% of which show up once; over 0.12% is in the top ten. The sample was naive CD4+ T cells sorted from blood. The receptor set was obtained from a man between 18 and 35 years old in good health. Both conserved end residues are part of each CDR3. Fields, in order: J gene, D gene, V gene, clone size, CDR3 DNA, CDR3 protein. D genes are given only for firm matches. Clone size is given for some rows only: seen once, a few or many times, or a class if the clone is expanded.

>TRBJ1-4|-|TRBV30|-
TGTGCCTGGTCGGTCCTTAAGGGTGAAAAACTGTTTTTT
CAWSVLKGEKLFF
>TRBJ2-6|-|TRBV7-7|-
TGTGCCAGCAGCACCAATAGGCCACAAAGTCGGGCCAACGTCCTGACTTTC
CASSTNRPQSRANVLTF
>TRBJ1-5|-|TRBV6-5|-
TGTGCCAGCAGTTCAGGGAGGCTGACTAGCAATCAGCCCCAGCATTTT
CASSSGRLTSNQPQHF
>TRBJ2-3|-|TRBV7-2|-
TGTGCCAGCAGCTTGCTAGGGGGGACGACCTCACACGTTACGCAGTATTTT
CASSLLGGTTSHVTQYF
>TRBJ2-7|-|TRBV28|-
TGTGCCAGCAGAACAGGACGGAAATCCTACGAGCAGTACTTC
CASRTGRKSYEQYF
>TRBJ2-2|-|TRBV7-2|-
TGTGCCAGCAGCGCCGGGCGCTTAGGGAGCACCGGGGAGCTGTTTTTT
CASSAGRLGSTGELFF
>TRBJ2-7|TRBD2|TRBV18|-
TGTGCCAGCTCTTCGGGGACTAGCGGGAGGAGCTACGAGCAGTACTTC
CASSSGTSGRSYEQYF
>TRBJ2-5|TRBD2|TRBV11-2|-
TGTGCCAGCAGCGCCGGACTAGCGGGACAAGAGACCCAGTACTTC
CASSAGLAGQETQYF
>TRBJ2-5|-|TRBV28|-
TGTGCCAGCAGTTTATCGGAGACCCAGTACTTC
CASSLSETQYF
>TRBJ2-5|TRBD2|TRBV9|-
TGTGCCAGCAGCGTAGCTCTAGCGGGAGGGGAAGAGACCCAGTACTTC
CASSVALAGGEETQYF
>TRBJ1-1|-|TRBV30|few
TGTGCCTGGAGTGTGCGAGGATTTAACACTGAAGCTTTCTTT
CAWSVRGFNTEAFF
>TRBJ2-7|-|TRBV11-1|-
TGTGCCAGCAGCTTTGGCAGTACCTACGAGCAGTACTTC
CASSFGSTYEQYF
>TRBJ1-2|-|TRBV7-9|-
TGTGCCAGCAGCTTAGGTACGGCCACTAACTATGGCTACACCTTC
CASSLGTATNYGYTF
>TRBJ1-2|TRBD1|TRBV5-6|-
TGTGCCAGCAGCTTGGGGACAGGGGGATCGAGAGGCTACACCTTC
CASSLGTGGSRGYTF
>TRBJ2-3|-|TRBV14|-
TGTGCCAGCAGCCAAGGGGGAACATACTATTATGCAGATACGCAGTATTTT
CASSQGGTYYYADTQYF
>TRBJ2-5|-|TRBV19|-
TGTGCCAGCCGGGACGGAAAACAAGAGACCCAGTACTTC
CASRDGKQETQYF
>TRBJ2-3|TRBD1|TRBV14|once
TGTGCCAGCAGCCGCTCTACCCAGGGGGCCAGTGGCACAGATACGCAGTATTTT
CASSRSTQGASGTDTQYF
>TRBJ1-5|-|TRBV19|-
TGTGCCAGTAGTATAGATCCAGGGGTTGTCAATCAGCCCCAGCATTTT
CASSIDPGVVNQPQHF
>TRBJ2-5|TRBD2|TRBV9|-
TGTGCCAGCAGCCCTGGGACTAGCGGGAGCAGTGAGACCCAGTACTTC
CASSPGTSGSSETQYF
>TRBJ2-5|TRBD1|TRBV30|-
TGTGCCTCCATACAGGGGGGACGGACCCAGTACTTC
CASIQGGRTQYF
>TRBJ2-3|TRBD2|TRBV7-9|-
TGTGCCAGCGCTAGCGGGGGGGCAGATACGCAGTATTTT
CASASGGADTQYF
>TRBJ2-1|-|TRBV11-2|-
TGTGCCAGCAGCTTAGGATCTTGGGGCCAGGAAGTTTTCGGTGAGCAGTTCTTC
CASSLGSWGQEVFGEQFF
>TRBJ2-1|-|TRBV27|once
TGTGCCAGCAGTTTATTGGGTCTCAATGAGCAGTTCTTC
CASSLLGLNEQFF
>TRBJ2-3|-|TRBV7-2|-
TGTGCCAGCAGCTTAGCTCCGGGAAGCACAGATACGCAGTATTTT
CASSLAPGSTDTQYF
>TRBJ2-1|TRBD2|TRBV7-2|-
TGTGCCAGCAGCTTATCCGGGACTAGCGGCTCCTACAATGAGCAGTTCTTC
CASSLSGTSGSYNEQFF